This TCR beta chain emerged from a study of OX40 agonist ivuxolimab in advanced cancers. Study in general: Participants averaged approximately 65 years of age (range 23 to 79) and were roughly 80% male.

The CDR3 extends over 13 amino acids. Germline lookup yields CDR1 SGHTA and CDR2 FQGNSA. The V and J ends lost 0 bases and 5 bases respectively, with 7 bases between them. Autoimmune disease history or systemic immunosuppression led to patient exclusion. Collection of blood occurred at baseline, at cycle 4 day 1, and at cycle 7 day 1. The method was immunoSEQ multiplex PCR; TCRdb's version includes in-frame clones alone and lacks a portion of them. The sample holds around 19,000 clones, 65% to 90% seen once. The chain combines TRBV7-2 with TRBJ1-2; D call uncertain. The sample here was CD4+ or CD8+ T cells sorted from blood, taken in a trial of the OX40 agonist ivuxolimab. The receptor's source is an adult with an advanced solid tumor such as melanoma, head and neck, liver or kidney cancer. CDR3 loop: CASSLASQYGYTF. The CDR3, as DNA: TGTGCCAGCAGCTTAGCTAGCCAATATGGCTACACCTTC. Using reference TRBV7-2 and TRBJ1-2 for the parts outside the CDR3, the full variable domain is GAGVSQSPSNKVTEKGKDVELRCDPISGHTALYWYRQSLGQGLEFLIYFQGNSAPDKSGLPSDRFSAERTGGSVSTLTIQRTQQEDSAVYLCASSLASQYGYTFGSGTRLTVV.